The 18 T cell receptor beta chains below all came from one sample that was sequenced in a study of T cell changes during pregnancy in multiple sclerosis. TCRdb's table, derived via immunoSEQ multiplex PCR, lists solely in-frame clones and lacks some. Seen here are 55,000 or so clones, approximately 90% observed once, and the top ten hold 0.64%. The source was CD4+ T cells from peripheral blood mononuclear cells, collected after pregnancy. The receptors here all came from a female donor with multiple sclerosis, enrolled in a pregnancy study.

This clone has a single count. V gene TRBV9 combines with J gene TRBJ2-7; D gene ambiguous. There are 13 residues in the CDR3. V lost 1 base, J lost 3 bases, and 8 bases lay in between. CDR1 is SGDLS and CDR2 is YYNGEE in the germline V gene. The CDR3 region is CASSVQPGYEQYF. In DNA, the CDR3 is TGTGCCAGCAGCGTACAACCCGGCTACGAGCAGTACTTC.

This chain connects TRBV9 to TRBJ2-1; TRBD1 matches 8 bases. Germline V gives CDR1 SGDLS, CDR2 YYNGEE. The CDR3 is 18 amino acids. The V segment lost 0 bases and the J segment 6 bases; nucleotides outside the gene matches: 14. The DNA for the CDR3 is TGTGCCAGCAGCGTAGCAGGGGGCGGGGCGGTGGGGACCAATGAGCAGTTCTTC. It is translated as CASSVAGGGAVGTNEQFF.

The rearrangement joins TRBV6-5 to TRBJ1-5; TRBD1 matches 10 bases. Germline V gene sequence: CDR1 MNHEY, CDR2 SVGAGI. The trim removed 6 bases at V and 3 bases at J, leaving 2 bases unmatched. This CDR3 spans 14 amino acids. CDR3: CASRTGGFNQPQHF. The CDR3 nucleotides read TGTGCCAGCAGGACAGGGGGCTTCAATCAGCCCCAGCATTTT.

The chain uses TRBV28 and TRBJ1-4; D possibly corresponds to TRBD1 (5 bases). Deletions cut 7 bases from V and 7 bases from J, with 16 bases between. Germline assignment: CDR1 MDHEN and CDR2 SYDVKM. CDR3 size: 14 residues. CDR3 sequence (DNA): TGTGCCAGCATGCCCCCAGGAAGGGGTGAAAAACTGTTTTTT. This gives the protein CASMPPGRGEKLFF.

The genes are TRBV11-2 and TRBJ1-1; unclear D gene. CDR3 length equals 16 residues. V lost 1 base to trimming and J lost 0 bases, with 12 bases between them. The germline V gene encodes CDR1 SGHAT and CDR2 FQNNGV. This chain's CDR3 is CASSLVLQSLNTEAFF. The CDR3 DNA reads as TGTGCCAGCAGCTTAGTTTTACAGTCCTTGAACACTGAAGCTTTCTTT. The entire variable domain, with the rest obtained from reference TRBV11-2 and TRBJ1-1, is as follows: EAGVAQSPRYKIIEKRQSVAFWCNPISGHATLYWYQQILGQGPKLLIQFQNNGVVDDSQLPKDRFSAERLKGVDSTLKIQPAKLEDSAVYLCASSLVLQSLNTEAFFGQGTRLTVV.

The rearrangement uses TRBV6-5 and TRBJ2-3; TRBD2 aligns across 9 bases. The junction had 5 bases not matched to a gene; V was cut back by 6 bases and J by 4 bases. The CDR3 runs to 14 residues. Germline V CDR1 and CDR2: MNHEY, SVGAGI. The CDR3 sequence is CASSRLADADTQYF. CDR3 coding DNA: TGTGCCAGCAGCCGACTAGCGGACGCAGATACGCAGTATTTT.

The chain carries TRBV6-1 and TRBJ1-2, with D tentatively TRBD1 (6 bases). Trimming removed 8 bases from V and 6 bases from J, with 19 bases in between. CDR3 length: 14 residues. CDR1 is MNHNS, CDR2 SASEGT, per germline. CDR3 nucleotide sequence: TGTGCCAGCGCCCTGGAGGCAGGGGTTAATGGCTACACCTTC. Translated: CASALEAGVNGYTF.

The chain employs TRBV7-2 and TRBJ1-1; TRBD1 matches 9 bases. Looked up from germline, CDR1 is SGHTA and CDR2 is FQGNSA. The CDR3 is made up of 13 amino acids. The V gene end was trimmed by 4 bases and the J gene end by 3 bases; junction bases not matched to a gene: 0. The CDR3 sequence: CASSWTGDTEAFF. CDR3 nucleotides: TGTGCCAGCAGCTGGACAGGGGACACTGAAGCTTTCTTT.

V and J are TRBV6-1 and TRBJ2-5; the match to TRBD1 covers 12 bases. This CDR3 is built from 15 residues. Germline trimming cut 8 bases from V and 5 bases from J; bases unmatched to any gene: 9. Per germline, CDR1 MNHNS and CDR2 SASEGT. Here the CDR3 reads CASSRGDRGRETQYF. CDR3 DNA: TGTGCCAGCTCCAGGGGGGACAGGGGGCGGGAGACCCAGTACTTC.

The CDR3 bases are TGTGCCAGTAGTATTCAGGGGACGCCGAACACTGAAGCTTTCTTT. This translates into CASSIQGTPNTEAFF. The chain couples TRBV19 to TRBJ1-1; tentatively, D is TRBD1 (6 bases). V was trimmed by 3 bases and J by 1 base, leaving 12 bases between them. This CDR3 has 15 residues. Per the germline V gene, CDR1 is LNHDA and CDR2 is SQIVND (reference sequence).

The chain is built from TRBV6-5 and TRBJ2-1, with D perhaps matching TRBD2 (6 bases). V was shortened by 6 bases and J by 7 bases, with 19 bases between the two germline ends. From germline, CDR1 is MNHEY and CDR2 SVGAGI. The CDR3 has 15 residues. Here the CDR3 reads CASRLGLAVRNEQFF. Written as DNA, the CDR3 is TGTGCCAGCAGACTCGGTTTAGCGGTTAGGAATGAGCAGTTCTTC.

The J gene is TRBJ2-1, the V gene TRBV25-1; 10 nucleotides agree with TRBD2. V shed 8 bases, J shed 4 bases, and the junction held 8 bases outside the gene matches. Germline loops: CDR1 MGHDK, CDR2 SYGVNS. This CDR3 comprises 15 residues. The CDR3 reads CASSPALAGYNEQFF. In nucleotides, the CDR3 is TGTGCCAGCTCTCCTGCACTAGCGGGATACAATGAGCAGTTCTTC.

The rearrangement joins TRBV15 to TRBJ2-7; TRBD2 aligns across 8 bases. Germline CDR1 is LNHNV and CDR2 is YYDKDF (reference sequence). This CDR3 comprises 17 residues. V dropped 1 base and J dropped 3; count of bases not matched to a gene: 11. DNA for the CDR3: TGTGCCACCAGCAGAGTGGGACTAGATAACCGGGTCTACGAGCAGTACTTC. Translating gives CATSRVGLDNRVYEQYF.

J is TRBJ1-5 and V is TRBV6-1, with D tentatively TRBD1 (5 bases). The germline V and J ends were trimmed by 6 bases and 5 bases, with 8 bases remaining between them. This CDR3 is built from 12 residues. Germline loops: CDR1 MNHNS, CDR2 SASEGT. The CDR3 DNA follows: TGTGCCAGCAGCCTAGGGGATCAGCCCCAGCATTTT. As protein: CASSLGDQPQHF.

This chain connects TRBV29-1 to TRBJ1-1; D is undetermined. Germline V gives CDR1 SQVTM, CDR2 ANQGSEA. CDR3 length equals 11 residues. V was clipped by 4 bases and J by 3 bases, with 6 bases between them. For the CDR3, the DNA is TGCAGCGTTGCTCGGGACACTGAAGCTTTCTTT. Amino acids: CSVARDTEAFF.

The DNA for the CDR3 is TGCGCCAGCAGCCAAGTAGGGACAGGCGGGAGATATGGCTACACCTTC. Its translation: CASSQVGTGGRYGYTF. The rearrangement joins TRBV4-3 to TRBJ1-2; the match to TRBD1 covers 8 bases. Germline V gene data show CDR1 as LGHNA and CDR2 as YSLEER. Trimming took 1 base from V and 5 from J; bases not matched to a gene: 9. The CDR3 sequence is 16 residues long.

This clone has just one count. The CDR3 reads CAWSRSYEQYF. The CDR3 DNA is TGTGCCTGGAGCAGGTCGTACGAGCAGTACTTC. The V and J genes are TRBV30 and TRBJ2-7; D gene unclear. Germline V gene lookup returns CDR1 GTSNPN and CDR2 SVGIG (reference sequence). The CDR3 runs to 11 residues. Trimming removed 3 bases at V and 4 bases at J, with 7 bases between.

The chain combines TRBV5-4 with TRBJ1-2; TRBD1 is a possible D gene (6 bases). CDR1 and CDR2 (germline): SGHNT, YYREEE (reference sequence). Trimming took 4 bases from V and 3 from J, leaving 10 bases between them. The CDR3 has 13 residues. The CDR3 DNA reads as TGTGCCAGCAGCGAAGGGGGAGACTATGGCTACACCTTC. Protein: CASSEGGDYGYTF.